This T cell receptor (beta chain) was sequenced during a study of blood T cell repertoires in COVID-19. Some clones are missing from TCRdb's copy, which holds only in-frame ones; the method was immunoSEQ multiplex PCR. This table holds some 150,000 clones, 70% to 90% found once. With regard to this clone: One end of the junction does not line up with germline, which may come from a read error.

Per the germline V gene, CDR1 is DFQATT and CDR2 is SNEGSKA (reference sequence). The CDR3 covers 13 residues. Sequencing was carried out using peripheral blood. The chain is built from TRBV20-1 and TRBJ1-1, with D perhaps matching TRBD1 (6 bases). The sequence was obtained from an older woman with acute or convalescent COVID-19. The CDR3 region has the DNA TGCAGTGCTAGTTCCGGACAGTCAACTGGAGCTTTCTTT. This translates into CSASSGQSTGAFF.